Presented here are 2 T cell receptor beta chains from one specimen sequenced in a study of molecular identifiers for immune sequencing clone quantification. TCRdb redid the calling of the PCR reads with MiXCR, one entry per CDR3 protein. The table shows 40,000 to 65,000 distinct CDR3 sequences, with 35% to 40% occurring only once. Sample: naive CD8+ T cells from blood, with Jurkat cell RNA spiked in. As for subset: FACS-sorted CD8+CD4-CCR7+CD45RA+ naive T cells. Source of these receptors: a human donor in good health. Some libraries in this study had Jurkat cell RNA spiked in.

This clonotype was seen only once. At one boundary the junction diverges from the germline segment, which might be a read error. V usage is TRBV5-3 and J usage is TRBJ2-3, with TRBD1 as a possible D gene (6 bases). TRBV5-3 has ORF status, its function being uncertain. The CDR3 has 15 amino acids. CDR3 DNA: TGTGCCAGCAGCTCACGACAGGATAGCACAGATACGCAGAATTTT. The encoded protein is CASSSRQDSTDTQNF.

About this clonotype itself: A much larger clonotype is one base distant, so this may be a read error. The J gene is TRBJ2-5, the V gene TRBV7-9, with TRBD2 matching over 8 bases. Trimming cost V 6 bases and J 1 base; bases outside gene matches: 10. Germline lookup yields CDR1 SEHNR and CDR2 FQNEAQ (reference sequence). The CDR3 covers 16 residues. CDR3 sequence reads: CASSPRGGPRQETQYF. In DNA, the CDR3 is TGTGCCAGCAGTCCCCGCGGGGGGCCCCGCCAAGAGACCCAGTACTTC. The whole variable domain, remainder taken from reference TRBV7-9 and TRBJ2-5, is DTGVSQNPRHKITKRGQNVTFRCDPISEHNRLYWYRQTLGQGPEFLTYFQNEAQLEKSRLLSDRFSAERPKGSFSTLEIQRTEQGDSAMYLCASSPRGGPRQETQYFGPGTRLLVL.